This T cell receptor (beta chain) was captured by sequencing in a study of blood T cell repertoires in COVID-19. Study summary: Sources were T cells, B-cell-depleted T cells, or PBMCs; the material itself was cDNA or gDNA.

Participants' reported clinical history set cohort assignment. In the original analysis: Estimation of nucleated cell counts relied on the amplification of reference gene primers. Assay used: immunoSEQ multiplex PCR; TCRdb lists only in-frame clones, some missing. V and J calls and clone size come straight from that table; D and trimming were deduced from the DNA. The profile shows under 250,000 clones, almost 85% of them singletons. Germline V gene data show CDR1 as LGHNA and CDR2 as YSLEER. The CDR3 spans 16 residues. V was pared by 3 bases and J by 9 bases, with 18 bases between. Sequencing was done on a sample of PBMCs or T cells enriched from blood (not recorded which). The chain recombines TRBV4-3 with TRBJ1-6; tentative D call: TRBD1 (5 bases). The source is a woman aged 45 to 65 with acute COVID-19. CDR3 coding DNA: TGCGCCAGCAGCCAGAGACTCAGGGACTCAGGTTCACCCCTCCACTTT. Amino acid sequence: CASSQRLRDSGSPLHF.